One and the same sample provided the 27 T cell receptor beta chains below, sequenced in a study of blood T cell repertoires in COVID-19. Using immunoSEQ multiplex PCR, the repertoire was profiled, and TCRdb retains in-frame clones only, with some absent. The sample carries about 170,000 clones, approximately 90% recorded once. Sequenced sample: peripheral blood. Receptor source: a man aged 45-60 years who had recovered from COVID-19.

This rearrangement joins TRBV9 to TRBJ2-2; 8 bases match TRBD2. Germline trimming cut 0 bases from V and 9 bases from J; bases unmatched to any gene: 4. The CDR3 has 14 amino acids. CDR1 is SGDLS, CDR2 YYNGEE, per germline. The CDR3 spells CASSVDSGGRELFF. In nucleotides, the CDR3 is TGTGCCAGCAGCGTAGACAGCGGGGGTAGGGAGCTGTTTTTT.

This sequence joins TRBV2 and TRBJ2-7; possibly TRBD2 for D (5 bases). The CDR3 covers 14 residues. Looked up from germline, CDR1 is SNHLY and CDR2 is FYNNEI. Trimming removed 3 bases at V and 0 bases at J, with 9 bases between. CDR3 amino acids: CASSDLAGSYEQYF. The CDR3 nucleotides are TGTGCCAGCAGTGATCTAGCCGGCTCCTACGAGCAGTACTTC.

V gene TRBV5-1 combines with J gene TRBJ2-7, with D perhaps matching TRBD1 (6 bases). Germline CDR1 and CDR2: SGHRS and YFSETQ. This CDR3 is built from 15 residues. Trimming stripped 4 bases from V and 4 bases from J, with 18 bases between. The CDR3 coding sequence is TGCGCCAGCAGCCCTGGTGGGGGCTCGCCATACGAGCAGTACTTC. Encoded protein: CASSPGGGSPYEQYF.

The J gene is TRBJ1-6, the V gene TRBV28, with TRBD1 matching 7 bases. After removal of 0 bases from V and 8 bases from J, the junction contained 4 bases not matched to a gene. Germline V gives CDR1 MDHEN, CDR2 SYDVKM. This CDR3 has 15 amino acids. CDR3 DNA: TGTGCCAGCAGTTTATGGACAGGGAAGGATTCACCCCTCCACTTT. It translates to CASSLWTGKDSPLHF.

The chain couples TRBV3-1 (or the pseudogene TRBV3-2) to TRBJ2-4, with 8 bases that match TRBD2. Germline CDR1 is LGHDT and CDR2 is YNNKEL (reference sequence). After removal of 3 bases from V and 0 bases from J, the junction contained 4 bases not matched to a gene. The length of the CDR3 is 16 residues. The CDR3 here is CASSQRTSRAKNIQYF. The CDR3 bases are TGTGCCAGCAGCCAGCGGACTAGCAGAGCCAAAAACATTCAGTACTTC.

The chain has TRBV7-9 and TRBJ1-1; D unresolved. The V and J ends lost 6 bases and 0 bases respectively, with 11 bases between them. This CDR3 has 14 residues. The germline gives CDR1 SEHNR, CDR2 FQNEAQ (reference sequence). The CDR3 DNA follows: TGTGCCAGCAGTTCGCGCGGTGTGAACACTGAAGCTTTCTTT. As protein: CASSSRGVNTEAFF.

The chain links TRBV6-2 or TRBV6-3 to TRBJ2-7, with D possibly TRBD1 on 6 matching bases. The V gene lost 5 bases and the J gene lost 3 bases, with 17 bases spanning the gap. CDR1 and CDR2 from the germline V gene are MNHEY and SVGEGT. The CDR3 runs 15 residues. CDR3 DNA: TGTGCCAGCAGTCAACCGACAGGTCTCTTCTACGAGCAGTACTTC. It specifies CASSQPTGLFYEQYF.

The DNA of the CDR3 is TGTGCCAGCAGCCGCGCTTCTGGGACAGGGCTTGGAGAGCAGTACTTC. Amino acid sequence: CASSRASGTGLGEQYF. The J gene is TRBJ2-7, the V gene TRBV7-9, with 9 bases lining up with TRBD1. The trim removed 5 bases at V and 7 bases at J, leaving 15 bases unmatched. This CDR3 contains 16 residues. CDR1 and CDR2 from the germline V gene are SEHNR and FQNEAQ (reference sequence). The full variable domain, rest sourced from reference TRBV7-9 and TRBJ2-7, is DTGVSQNPRHKITKRGQNVTFRCDPISEHNRLYWYRQTLGQGPEFLTYFQNEAQLEKSRLLSDRFSAERPKGSFSTLEIQRTEQGDSAMYLCASSRASGTGLGEQYFGPGTRLTVT.

The rearrangement uses TRBV19 and TRBJ2-6; D is unclear. CDR1 and CDR2 from the germline V gene are LNHDA and SQIVND (reference sequence). Trimming took off 4 bases at V and 0 bases at J, with 16 bases between the two ends. The CDR3 runs 18 residues. The CDR3: CASSTRHQTSSGANVLTF. Written as DNA, the CDR3 is TGTGCCAGTAGTACCAGACACCAGACGAGCTCTGGGGCCAACGTCCTGACTTTC.

The J gene is TRBJ1-2, the V gene TRBV11-2; 7 bases align to TRBD1. This CDR3 has 14 residues. Trimming at V came to 3 bases and at J to 0 bases, leaving 1 base not matched to a gene. The germline gives CDR1 SGHAT, CDR2 FQNNGV. The CDR3 protein is CASSLGTANYGYTF. The CDR3 region has the DNA TGTGCCAGCAGCTTGGGGACAGCTAACTATGGCTACACCTTC.

The chain links TRBV5-1 to TRBJ2-3; possibly TRBD1 for D (6 bases). Trimming shortened V by 7 bases and J by 0 bases, and 12 bases separated the two germline ends. Looked up from germline, CDR1 is SGHRS and CDR2 is YFSETQ. The CDR3 extends over 14 amino acids. DNA for the CDR3: TGCGCCAGCCGACAGGAATCTAGCACAGATACGCAGTATTTT. Translated, it gives CASRQESSTDTQYF.

The chain links TRBV30 to TRBJ1-5, with D tentatively TRBD1 (5 bases). The V gene's germline CDR1 is GTSNPN and CDR2 SVGIG (reference sequence). This CDR3 is built from 13 residues. V lost 5 bases and J 2 bases, leaving 10 bases between the germline ends. The CDR3 loop is CAWVGGRNQPQHF. The CDR3 DNA follows: TGTGCCTGGGTGGGGGGTCGCAATCAGCCCCAGCATTTT. The full variable domain, rest sourced from reference TRBV30 and TRBJ1-5, is SQTIHQWPATLVQPVGSPLSLECTVEGTSNPNLYWYRQAAGRGLQLLFYSVGIGQISSEVPQNLSASRPQDRQFILSSKKLLLSDSGFYLCAWVGGRNQPQHFGDGTRLSIL.

J is TRBJ2-1 and V is TRBV3-1 (or the pseudogene TRBV3-2), with D possibly matching TRBD1 (6 bases). The CDR3 spans 14 residues. The germline V gene encodes CDR1 LGHDT and CDR2 YNNKEL (reference sequence). V lost 0 bases and J 7 bases, leaving 10 bases between the germline ends. The chain's CDR3 is CASSQEGHGNEQFF. The CDR3 DNA reads TGTGCCAGCAGCCAAGAGGGACACGGGAATGAGCAGTTCTTC.

This sequence joins TRBV7-6 and TRBJ2-1; 7 nucleotides align to TRBD1. The CDR3 totals 13 residues. Germline V gene data show CDR1 as SGHVS and CDR2 as FNYEAQ. V shed 4 bases, J shed 7 bases, and the junction held 4 bases outside the gene matches. CDR3 amino acids: CASSSGTANEQFF. The CDR3, as DNA: TGTGCCAGCAGCTCTGGGACAGCTAATGAGCAGTTCTTC.

The chain uses TRBV5-1 and TRBJ2-1; 13 bases match TRBD2. V was clipped by 3 bases and J by 6 bases; unmatched bases: 6. The CDR3 has 16 residues. Germline V lookup: CDR1 SGHRS, CDR2 YFSETQ. The CDR3 loop reads CASSSVLAGGGNEQFF. In DNA form, the CDR3 reads TGCGCCAGCAGCTCCGTACTAGCGGGAGGGGGCAATGAGCAGTTCTTC.

The rearrangement links TRBV6-2 or TRBV6-3 to TRBJ1-1; unclear D gene. Trimming left V 5 bases short and J 6 bases short, with 16 bases between. Germline loops: CDR1 MNHEY, CDR2 SVGEGT. CDR3 size: 14 residues. The CDR3 nucleotides are TGTGCCAGCAGTCAACCCGACATCGCCTCTGAAGCTTTCTTT. Encoded protein: CASSQPDIASEAFF.

This sequence joins TRBV5-6 and TRBJ2-7, with 13 bases that match TRBD2. With V trimmed by 4 bases and J by 4 bases, 8 bases remained unmatched. Looked up from germline, CDR1 is SGHDT and CDR2 is YYEEEE. CDR3 length equals 16 residues. CDR3 residues: CASSTGLAGRAYEQYF. The CDR3 coding sequence is TGTGCCAGCAGCACGGGACTAGCGGGGAGGGCGTACGAGCAGTACTTC.

The chain is built from TRBV7-2 and TRBJ2-5; TRBD2 matches at 8 bases. Germline V CDR1 and CDR2: SGHTA, FQGNSA. The CDR3 has 16 residues. V lost 5 bases and J lost 1; bases outside the gene matches: 9. CDR3 DNA: TGTGCCAGCAGCCTCCTGGGCGGGGGGCTCCAAGAGACCCAGTACTTC. Translating it yields CASSLLGGGLQETQYF. Based on the CDR3 plus reference TRBV7-2 and TRBJ2-5, the full variable domain is GAGVSQSPSNKVTEKGKDVELRCDPISGHTALYWYRQSLGQGLEFLIYFQGNSAPDKSGLPSDRFSAERTGGSVSTLTIQRTQQEDSAVYLCASSLLGGGLQETQYFGPGTRLLVL.

This clone has just a few counts. The chain has TRBV4-1 and TRBJ1-2, with 10 nucleotides matching TRBD1. V was clipped by 4 bases and J by 3 bases; unmatched bases: 5. The V gene's germline CDR1 is MGHRA and CDR2 YSYEKL. The CDR3 totals 15 residues. CDR3: CASSLRTGGDYGYTF. The CDR3, as DNA: TGCGCCAGCAGCCTCCGGACAGGGGGGGACTATGGCTACACCTTC.

The rearrangement uses TRBV30 and TRBJ1-2; D might be TRBD1 (6 bases). The ends were cut back, 2 bases at V and 6 bases at J, with 19 bases in the middle. Germline CDR1 GTSNPN, CDR2 SVGIG (reference sequence). The CDR3 covers 15 residues. The CDR3 loop reads CAWSLLTTGSDGYTF. CDR3 coding DNA: TGTGCCTGGAGTCTACTCACTACAGGGTCGGATGGCTACACCTTC.

The J gene is TRBJ1-5, the V gene TRBV27; D not resolved. The germline V gene encodes CDR1 MNHEY and CDR2 SMNVEV (reference sequence). The CDR3 has 14 residues. The V end was cut by 0 bases, the J end by 9 bases, with 12 bases between. The CDR3 region is CASSLSAGPWPQHF. The CDR3, as DNA: TGTGCCAGCAGTTTATCGGCAGGCCCTTGGCCCCAGCATTTT.

The rearrangement joins TRBV6-1 to TRBJ1-5; 8 nucleotides align to TRBD1. The length of the CDR3 is 15 residues. After removal of 0 bases from V and 7 bases from J, the junction contained 5 bases not matched to a gene. Germline V lookup: CDR1 MNHNS, CDR2 SASEGT. The CDR3 region has the DNA TGTGCCAGCAGTGAAGCTGGGACAGGAGGGCAGCCCCAGCATTTT. It translates to CASSEAGTGGQPQHF.

The chain employs TRBV6-1 and TRBJ2-3, with D uncertain. Trimming pared 2 bases from V and 0 bases from J, leaving 9 bases between. Per germline, CDR1 MNHNS and CDR2 SASEGT. This CDR3 contains 15 residues. The CDR3 DNA is TGTGCCAGCAGTGAAAGACGAGCGAGCACAGATACGCAGTATTTT. It specifies CASSERRASTDTQYF.

This sequence joins TRBV10-2 and TRBJ2-7; tentatively, D is TRBD2 (5 bases). Looked up from germline, CDR1 is WSHSY and CDR2 is SAAADI. V was shortened by 4 bases and J by 6 bases, with 19 bases between the two germline ends. CDR3 length: 15 residues. The CDR3 nucleotides read TGCGCCAGCAGTGGACGGACTGTTGCGACACTCGAGCAGTACTTC. Its protein is CASSGRTVATLEQYF.

CDR3 coding DNA: TGTGCCAGCAGTTACTTTGGACAGGGGTCCCTGGAGCAGTACTTC. Translated, it gives CASSYFGQGSLEQYF. This rearrangement joins TRBV6-5 to TRBJ2-7, with 9 bases fitting TRBD1. V was clipped by 1 base and J by 7 bases; unmatched bases: 8. Germline loops: CDR1 MNHEY, CDR2 SVGAGI. The CDR3 contains 15 residues.

The chain employs TRBV19 and TRBJ2-5; 11 positions match TRBD2. There are 15 residues in the CDR3. V trimming: 3 bases; J trimming: 5 bases; junction bases outside the gene matches: 5. Germline V gives CDR1 LNHDA, CDR2 SQIVND (reference sequence). CDR3 protein: CASSISSGRGETQYF. The CDR3 DNA sequence: TGTGCCAGTAGTATTAGTAGCGGGAGGGGGGAGACCCAGTACTTC.

The rearrangement uses TRBV27 and TRBJ2-7; D may be TRBD2 (6 bases). Germline CDR1 is MNHEY and CDR2 is SMNVEV (reference sequence). There are 11 residues in the CDR3. Trimming stripped 2 bases from V and 7 bases from J, with 6 bases between. CDR3 sequence: CASSLRGEQYF. For the CDR3, the DNA is TGTGCCAGCAGTTTACGGGGGGAGCAGTACTTC.